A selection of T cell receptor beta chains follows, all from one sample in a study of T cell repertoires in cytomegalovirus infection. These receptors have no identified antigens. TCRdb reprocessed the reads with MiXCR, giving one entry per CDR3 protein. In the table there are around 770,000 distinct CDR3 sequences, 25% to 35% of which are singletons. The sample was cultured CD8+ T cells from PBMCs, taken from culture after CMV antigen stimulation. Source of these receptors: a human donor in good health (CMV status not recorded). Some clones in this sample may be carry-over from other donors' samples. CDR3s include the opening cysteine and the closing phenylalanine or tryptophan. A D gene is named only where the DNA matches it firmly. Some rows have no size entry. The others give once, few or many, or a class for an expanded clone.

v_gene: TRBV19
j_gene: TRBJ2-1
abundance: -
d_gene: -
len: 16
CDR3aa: CASSTYTDPRTNEQFF
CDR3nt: TGTGCCAGTAGTACGTACACAGACCCCCGTACAAATGAGCAGTTCTTC

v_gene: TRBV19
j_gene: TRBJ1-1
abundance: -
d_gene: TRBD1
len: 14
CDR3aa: CASSDRGRNTEAFF
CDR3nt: TGTGCCAGTAGCGACAGGGGGCGAAACACTGAAGCTTTCTTT

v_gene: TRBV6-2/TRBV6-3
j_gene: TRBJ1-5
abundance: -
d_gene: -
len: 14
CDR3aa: CASSPSRELRPQHF
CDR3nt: TGTGCCAGCAGTCCTTCACGGGAGCTGAGGCCCCAGCATTTT

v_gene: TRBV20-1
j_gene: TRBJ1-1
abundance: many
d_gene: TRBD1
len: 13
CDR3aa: CSARDRGGTEAFF
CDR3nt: TGCAGTGCCAGGGACAGGGGTGGCACTGAAGCTTTCTTT

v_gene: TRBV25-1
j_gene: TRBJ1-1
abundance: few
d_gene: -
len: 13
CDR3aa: CASSPGPDTEAFF
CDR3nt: TGTGCCAGCAGTCCCGGACCCGACACTGAAGCTTTCTTT

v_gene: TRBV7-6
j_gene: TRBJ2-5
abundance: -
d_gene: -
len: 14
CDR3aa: CASSQEGRPETQYF
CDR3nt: TGTGCCAGCAGCCAAGAGGGACGTCCGGAGACCCAGTACTTC

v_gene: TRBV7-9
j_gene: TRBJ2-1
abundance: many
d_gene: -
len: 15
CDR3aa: CASSSPGFVDNEQFF
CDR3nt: TGTGCCAGCAGCTCACCGGGGTTTGTGGACAATGAGCAGTTCTTC

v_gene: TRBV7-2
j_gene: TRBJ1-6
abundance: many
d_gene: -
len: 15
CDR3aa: CASSLRSGTNSPLHF
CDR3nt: TGTGCCAGCAGCTTAAGATCGGGGACTAATTCACCCCTCCACTTT

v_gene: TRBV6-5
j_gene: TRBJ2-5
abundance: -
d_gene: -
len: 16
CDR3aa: CASSYQPGDTQETQYF
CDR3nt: TGTGCCAGCAGTTATCAACCCGGAGACACCCAAGAGACCCAGTACTTC

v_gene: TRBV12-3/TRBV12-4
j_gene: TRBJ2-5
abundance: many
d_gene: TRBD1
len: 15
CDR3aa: CASSLRDRVWETQYF
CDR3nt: TGTGCCAGCAGTTTACGGGACAGGGTCTGGGAGACCCAGTACTTC

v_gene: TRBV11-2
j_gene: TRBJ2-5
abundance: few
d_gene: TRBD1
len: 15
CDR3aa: CASSLAPTGRETQYF
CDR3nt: TGTGCCAGCAGCTTAGCCCCGACAGGGCGAGAGACCCAGTACTTC

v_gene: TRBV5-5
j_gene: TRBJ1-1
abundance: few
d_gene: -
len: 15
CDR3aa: CASSLAGPLNTEAFF
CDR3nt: TGTGCCAGCAGCTTGGCCGGGCCCTTGAACACTGAAGCTTTCTTT

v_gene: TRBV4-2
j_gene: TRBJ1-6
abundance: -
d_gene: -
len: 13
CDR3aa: CASSQGNNSPLHF
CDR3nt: TGTGCCAGCAGCCAAGGAAATAATTCACCCCTCCACTTT

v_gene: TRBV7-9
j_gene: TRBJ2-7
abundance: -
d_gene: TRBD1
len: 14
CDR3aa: CASSPDRGRYEQYF
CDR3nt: TGTGCCAGCAGCCCCGACAGGGGAAGGTACGAGCAGTACTTC

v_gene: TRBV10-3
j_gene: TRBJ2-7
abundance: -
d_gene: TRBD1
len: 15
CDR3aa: CAISDRGESSYEQYF
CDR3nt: TGTGCCATTTCTGACAGGGGAGAAAGCTCCTACGAGCAGTACTTC

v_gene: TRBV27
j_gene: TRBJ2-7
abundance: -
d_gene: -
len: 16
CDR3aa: CASSPWGGAVSHEQYF
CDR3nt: TGTGCCAGCAGTCCTTGGGGGGGGGCAGTTTCCCACGAGCAGTACTTC

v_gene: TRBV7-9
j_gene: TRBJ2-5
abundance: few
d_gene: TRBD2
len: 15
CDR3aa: CASSLAATSEETQYF
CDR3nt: TGTGCCAGCAGCTTAGCAGCGACTAGCGAAGAGACCCAGTACTTC